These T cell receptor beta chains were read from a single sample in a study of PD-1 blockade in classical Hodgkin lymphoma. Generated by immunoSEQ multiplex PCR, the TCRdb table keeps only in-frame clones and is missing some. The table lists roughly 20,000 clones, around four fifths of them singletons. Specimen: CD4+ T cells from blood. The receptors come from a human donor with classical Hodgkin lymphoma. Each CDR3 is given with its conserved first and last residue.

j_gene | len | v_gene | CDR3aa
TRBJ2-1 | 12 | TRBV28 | CASSSLGWEQFF
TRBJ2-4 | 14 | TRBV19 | CASSTETGLDIQYF
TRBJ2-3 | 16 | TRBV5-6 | CASSLELQGGPDTQYF
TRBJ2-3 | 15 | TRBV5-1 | CASSTTTTSTDTQYF
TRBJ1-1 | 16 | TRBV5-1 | CASSLRTDRRNTEAFF
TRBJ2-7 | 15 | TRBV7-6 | CASSLANGGQYEQYF
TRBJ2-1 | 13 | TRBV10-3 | CAISGDRGNEQFF
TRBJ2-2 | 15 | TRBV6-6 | CATGRGLATTGELFF
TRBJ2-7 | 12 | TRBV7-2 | CASSVSYREQYF
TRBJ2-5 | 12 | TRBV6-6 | CASESLQETQYF
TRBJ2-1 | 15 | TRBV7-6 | CASSLEEGGFHEQFF
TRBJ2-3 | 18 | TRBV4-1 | CASSQDNDRGLLTDTQYF
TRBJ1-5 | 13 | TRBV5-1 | CASSIDSNQPQHF
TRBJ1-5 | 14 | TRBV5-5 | CASSLGTDYQPQHF
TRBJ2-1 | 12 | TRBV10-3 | CAISGNLAEQFF
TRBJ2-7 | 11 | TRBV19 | CATSHFNEQYF
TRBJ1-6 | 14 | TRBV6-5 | CASKAGTYNSPLHF
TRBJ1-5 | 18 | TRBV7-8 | CASSPLPSRGLLNQPQHF
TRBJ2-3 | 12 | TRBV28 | CAGGGRTDTQYF
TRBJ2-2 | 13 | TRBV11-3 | CASSPRVTGELFF
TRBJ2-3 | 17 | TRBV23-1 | CASSQTGQGWDKDTQYF
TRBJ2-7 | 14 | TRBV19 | CASSLGQEPYEQYF
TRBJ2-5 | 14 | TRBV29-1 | CSVGPGTSQETQYF
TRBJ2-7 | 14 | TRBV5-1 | CASSLEVSSYEQYF
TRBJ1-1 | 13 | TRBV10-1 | CATTGAQNTEAFF
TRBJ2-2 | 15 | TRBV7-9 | CASSLGVGNTGELFF
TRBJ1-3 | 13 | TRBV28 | CASSLRAGNAIYF
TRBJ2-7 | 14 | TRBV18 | CASSQIAGGDEQYF
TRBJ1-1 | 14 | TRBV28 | CASNKVGVNTEAFF
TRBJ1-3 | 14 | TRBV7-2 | CASSRDSSGNTIYF
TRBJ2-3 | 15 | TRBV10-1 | CASSVNRALTDTQYF
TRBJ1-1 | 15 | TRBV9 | CASSEWGTGSREAFF
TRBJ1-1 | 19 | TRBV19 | CASSMGRAGGSGGDTEAFF
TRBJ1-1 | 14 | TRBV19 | CASSPWDRDTEAFF
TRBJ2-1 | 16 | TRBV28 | CASSLLGGRSSNEQFF
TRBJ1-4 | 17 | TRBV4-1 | CASSQELQGWGVEKLFF
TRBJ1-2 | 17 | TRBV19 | CASSKETSSPINYGYTF
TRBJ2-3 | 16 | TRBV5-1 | CASSLVAGRFTDTQYF
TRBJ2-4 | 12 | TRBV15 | CATSRVASVQYF
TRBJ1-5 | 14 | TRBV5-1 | CASSLGISNQPQHF
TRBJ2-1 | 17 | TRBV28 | CASSHDLKRGSYNEQFF
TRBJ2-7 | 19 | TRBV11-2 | CASSSGRTSYWGLGYEQYF
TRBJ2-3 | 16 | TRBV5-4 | CASSVGLAGTRDTQYF
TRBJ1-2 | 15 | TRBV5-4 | CDSECLPGKTYGYTF
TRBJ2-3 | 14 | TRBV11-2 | CASSDRGSPDTQYF
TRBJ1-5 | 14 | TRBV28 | CATRLGGADQPQHF
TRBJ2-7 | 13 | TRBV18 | CASSPRTGYEQYF
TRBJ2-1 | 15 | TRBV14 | CASSHWGERGNEQFF
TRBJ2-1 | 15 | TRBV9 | CASSETSGTQGEQFF
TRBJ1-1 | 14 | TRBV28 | CASCCSGGSTEAFF
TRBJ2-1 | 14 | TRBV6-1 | CASIAGNSYNEQFF
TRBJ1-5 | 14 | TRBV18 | CASSPTQGAQPQHF
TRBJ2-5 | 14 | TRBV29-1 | CSVLYRISQETQYF